This TCR beta chain comes out of a study of CXCR3-negative and CXCR3-positive naive CD8 T cells. Looking at the study overall: Cumulative TRB read yield was roughly 150 million, averaging about 1.5 +/- 0.3 million per library.

Its frequency marks this clonotype as medium-sized (0.01 to 0.1%). Its specificity is unknown. Study results and limitations: Naive subsets did not differ in surface CD5, and the authors estimated TCR strength using properties of the TRB CDR3. CXCR3-positive naive cells had TRB CDR3s that were more hydrophobic than CXCR3-negative naive cells had.

The CDR3 has 13 amino acids. Looked up from germline, CDR1 is LNHNV and CDR2 is YYDKDF (reference sequence). TRB cDNA was prepared as libraries by UMI-labeled 5' RACE. TCRdb reprocessed the 5' RACE reads; each CDR3 protein has one entry and no DNA is given. Here the sample table reports about 8,000 distinct CDR3 sequences. The TCR was taken from a human donor in good health. Some clones in this sample may be carry-over from other donors' samples. Sequences were obtained from naive CXCR3- CD8+ T cells from blood. Described subset: CD45RO-CCR7+CD27+CD95- naive CD8+ T cells lacking CXCR3 (TNR3-). The chain joins TRBV15 to TRBJ1-1. CDR3 region: CATKTEPNTEAFF.